The following is a T cell receptor beta chain sequence with its context. The table lists this clonotype with a few counts. The clone's antigen remains unknown. An end of the junction differs from the germline gene, which may be a read error. TCRdb shows the sequencer as Illumina NovaSeq 6000. Synthesis of TCR cDNA relied on 5'RACE template switching, a step that introduced a universal primer site along with unique molecular identifiers. Priming for cDNA synthesis came from both the TCR alpha and TCR beta constant segments. Libraries were amplified in two PCR steps, with sample barcodes and sequencing adapters added in the second step. Sequencing of libraries was done on Illumina HiSeq 2500 (2x100 bp) or NovaSeq (2x150 bp). In the paper's pipeline: Reads were demultiplexed and collapsed into UMI consensus sequences with MIGEC, and V(D)J alignment was performed with MiXCR. Vaccine-responding clonotypes were defined with edgeR using replicate PBMC samples, requiring FDR below 0.01 and a log2 fold change above 5 up to day 15. Bulk clonotypes were assigned CD4 or CD8 identity according to which sequenced CD4 or CD8 repertoire held them at higher abundance. TCRdb trimmed public reads at Q25 via fastp, called clones via MiXCR and kept in-frame beta chains. Identical CDR3 proteins give one entry, which carries the most common genes and DNA. These V and J calls originate from TCRdb's pipeline instead of the authors' own analysis. The sample table contains some 290,000 distinct CDR3 sequences; only one count was recorded for around 10% of them. About 3% of the sample goes to the ten largest clones.

The treatment or condition label for this specimen denotes: live attenuated yellow fever vaccine strain. PBMCs were isolated from peripheral blood using a standard Ficoll-Paque protocol. Dynabeads CD4 and CD8 positive selection kits were used to isolate CD4 and CD8 T-cell fractions. TriZol was used to extract RNA from bulk PBMCs, CD4 and CD8 fractions, and dextramer-positive and dextramer-negative fractions. The CDR3 runs 12 residues from the cysteine to the phenylalanine. CDR3 DNA is the only sequence kept; it has 36 bases, read in frame from the first base. Sequences SNHLY (CDR1) and FYNNEI (CDR2) are obtained from the germline V gene. The sample is drawn from a study of T cells after yellow fever vaccination (dated by TCRdb to about 2019). Study-wide context: The SMART-Seq v4 Ultra Low Input RNA kit was used to prepare libraries from fractions with low cell numbers. To follow T-cell clones before and after primary and booster YFV17D yellow fever vaccination, bulk TCR alpha and beta repertoires were sequenced over time. The cohort comprised two healthy male donors, one aged 18 to 30 and one aged 30 to 40 years. Blood was drawn at multiple timepoints before and after primary and secondary immunization, with bulk PBMC replicates and cell subsets isolated.

General findings and caveats noted by the study authors: Because only a couple of donors were included in the study, the extent to which the findings can be generalized is limited. A small share of clonotypes was detected in both CD4 and CD8 compartments, with the overlap likely arising from convergent recombination. Because abundant contaminating clonotypes from the bulk population could be contained in FACS-sorted repertoires, computational filtering was required. Most clones expanded after primary vaccination were re-detected after the booster (approximately 96% of CD4 and around 86% of CD8), suggesting broad memory maintenance. The secondary T-cell response was found to be weaker but faster than the primary response, with a peak reached on day 5 rather than on day 15.

Source: CD4+ T cells sorted from PBMCs, taken 45 days after the yellow fever booster vaccination. This receptor was taken from a man between 18 and 29 years old who received the YFV17D yellow fever vaccine. The V and J genes are TRBV2 and TRBJ1-5, with 8 central nucleotides matching TRBD1. The DNA reads TGTGCCAGCGCTGAAAGGGACAGGAGCGCCCTTTTT. Its translation is CASAERDRSALF.